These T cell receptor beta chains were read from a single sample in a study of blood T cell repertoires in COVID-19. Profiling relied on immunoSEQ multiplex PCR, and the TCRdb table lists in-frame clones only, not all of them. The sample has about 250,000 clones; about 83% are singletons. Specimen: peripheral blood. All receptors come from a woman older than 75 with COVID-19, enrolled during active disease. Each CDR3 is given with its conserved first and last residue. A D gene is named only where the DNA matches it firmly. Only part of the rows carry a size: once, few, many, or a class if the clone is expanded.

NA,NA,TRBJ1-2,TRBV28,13,TGTGCCAGCAGTTTCCGGGGGGAGGGTGGCTACACCTTC,CASSFRGEGGYTF
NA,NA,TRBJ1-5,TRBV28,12,TGTGCCATCATGAGTAATAATCAGCCCCAGCATTTT,CAIMSNNQPQHF
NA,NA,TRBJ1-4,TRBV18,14,TGTGCCAGCTCTATAACGATGGAGTCGGAAAAACTGTTTTTT,CASSITMESEKLFF
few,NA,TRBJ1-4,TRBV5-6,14,TGTGCCAGCAGCAAACAGGGAGAAGGAGAAAAACTGTTTTTT,CASSKQGEGEKLFF
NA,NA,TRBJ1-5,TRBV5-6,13,TGTGCCAGCAGCTTGACACGGGATCAGCCCCAGCATTTT,CASSLTRDQPQHF
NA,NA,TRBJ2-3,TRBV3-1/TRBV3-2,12,TGTGCCAGCAGCCAATCCGGGTATACGCAGTATTTT,CASSQSGYTQYF
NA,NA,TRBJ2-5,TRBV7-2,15,TGTGCCAGCAGCAGAATGGGGGGACCCCAAGAGACCCAGTACTTC,CASSRMGGPQETQYF
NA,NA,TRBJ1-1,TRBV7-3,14,TGTGCCAGCAGCCCAGGGTCCCGAAGAACTGAAGCTTTCTTT,CASSPGSRRTEAFF
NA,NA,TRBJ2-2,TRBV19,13,TGTGCCACCGGGGGTATAGGGCCCGGGGAGCTGTTTTTT,CATGGIGPGELFF
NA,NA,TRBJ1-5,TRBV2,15,TGTGCCAGCAGCGCCTATACAGGGCCCAATCAGCCCCAGCATTTT,CASSAYTGPNQPQHF
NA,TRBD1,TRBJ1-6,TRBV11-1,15,TGTGCCAGCAGCTTAAGGACAGGGGGATCTTCACCCCTCCACTTT,CASSLRTGGSSPLHF
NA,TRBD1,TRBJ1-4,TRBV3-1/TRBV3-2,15,TGTGCCAGCAGCCAAGCCGGGACAGGGGGAGAAAAACTGTTTTTT,CASSQAGTGGEKLFF
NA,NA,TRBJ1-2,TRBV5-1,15,TGCGCCAGCAGCTCCCAGGTGGGGCCTAACTATGGCTACACCTTC,CASSSQVGPNYGYTF
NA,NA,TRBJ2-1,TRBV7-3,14,TGTGCCAGCAGCTTATCTACTACCTACAATGAGCAGTTCTTC,CASSLSTTYNEQFF
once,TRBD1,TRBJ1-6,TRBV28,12,TGTGCCAGCAGGCCAGGGGGTTCACCCCTCCACTTT,CASRPGGSPLHF
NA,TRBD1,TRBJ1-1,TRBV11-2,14,TGTGCCAGCAGCTTACGATCGTCAGGGGGAGAAGCTTTCTTT,CASSLRSSGGEAFF
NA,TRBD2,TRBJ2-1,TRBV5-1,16,TGCGCCAGCAGCTTGGTGGGAGGGACGTCCTACAATGAGCAGTTCTTC,CASSLVGGTSYNEQFF
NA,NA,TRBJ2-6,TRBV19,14,TGTGCCAGTAACCGGGGGACTGGGGCCAACGTCCTGACTTTC,CASNRGTGANVLTF
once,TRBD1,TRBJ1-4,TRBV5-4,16,TGTGCCAGCAGCTTGGGGACAGGGTCAACTAATGAAAAACTGTTTTTT,CASSLGTGSTNEKLFF
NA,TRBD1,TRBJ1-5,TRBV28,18,TGTGCCAGCAGTTCGGGGAAGCAACCGGGACAGCAAAATCAGCCCCAGCATTTT,CASSSGKQPGQQNQPQHF
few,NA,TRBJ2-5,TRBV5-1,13,TGCGCCAGCAGCTTGACTAGAAAGGAGACCCAGTACTTC,CASSLTRKETQYF
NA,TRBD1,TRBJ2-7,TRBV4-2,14,TGTGCCAGCAGCCCCCGACAGGGGGCTTACGAGCAGTACTTC,CASSPRQGAYEQYF
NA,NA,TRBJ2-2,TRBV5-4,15,TGTGCCAGCAGACCTAGACAGGCGAACACCGGGGAGCTGTTTTTT,CASRPRQANTGELFF
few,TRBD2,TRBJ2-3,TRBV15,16,TGTGCCACCAGCAGAAATAGCGGGGGGAGCACAGATACGCAGTATTTT,CATSRNSGGSTDTQYF
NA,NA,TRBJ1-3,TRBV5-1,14,TGCGCCAGCAGCTTGGCGGTACCTGGAAACACCATATATTTT,CASSLAVPGNTIYF
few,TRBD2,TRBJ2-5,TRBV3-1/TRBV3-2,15,TGTGCCAGCAGCGACCTTAGCGGGGTCCAAGAGACCCAGTACTTC,CASSDLSGVQETQYF
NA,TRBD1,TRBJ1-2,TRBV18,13,TGTGCCAGCTCACCAGGGACAGGGCGCGGCTACACCTTC,CASSPGTGRGYTF
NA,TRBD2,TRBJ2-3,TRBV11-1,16,TGTGCCAGCAGCTGGGCGGCTAGCGGGGGGCCACCCACGCAGTATTTT,CASSWAASGGPPTQYF
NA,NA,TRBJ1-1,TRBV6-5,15,TGTGCCAGCAGGGACAGCTACAAGATGAACACTGAAGCTTTCTTT,CASRDSYKMNTEAFF